The 31 T cell receptor beta chains below were found in one sample sequenced in a study of shared clonotypes between healthy human individuals. The assay was immunoSEQ multiplex PCR, and TCRdb's table has in-frame clones only and misses some. Of 95,000 to 120,000 clones in the sample, more than 65% are singletons; the top ten hold about 22%. What was sequenced was memory CD8+ T cells sorted from blood. As for subset: CD45RO+ cells pooled with CCR7-negative TemRA cells. The origin of the receptors is a woman in her 30s in good health.

This clone was detected a few times. This chain uses TRBV7-9 with TRBJ2-5; a possible D gene is TRBD2 (5 bases). The end of the DNA fits TRBJ2-7 better, so the J call may be wrong. The CDR3 is 15 residues long. Germline V gives CDR1 SEHNR, CDR2 FQNEAQ (reference sequence). CDR3 DNA sequence: TGTGCCAGCAGCTCCGACGGGGTGCTGGGTAACGAGCAGTACTTC. This codes for CASSSDGVLGNEQYF.

A few counts support this clone. This chain connects TRBV28 to TRBJ2-2; 7 bases align to TRBD2. The CDR3 is 16 residues long. Unmatched junction bases numbered 8, after V lost 7 bases and J lost 0 bases. Germline CDR1 is MDHEN and CDR2 is SYDVKM. The CDR3 protein is CASTLGGSPNTGELFF. The CDR3 DNA is TGTGCCAGCACCCTGGGAGGGTCTCCGAACACCGGGGAGCTGTTTTTT.

The CDR3 region has the DNA TGTGCCAGTATCAGGACAGGGGGCTCTGAAGCTTTCTTT. It specifies CASIRTGGSEAFF. The rearrangement links TRBV27 to TRBJ1-1; 11 bases line up with TRBD1. Germline V CDR1 and CDR2: MNHEY, SMNVEV (reference sequence). J was trimmed by 6 bases and V by 9 bases; bases with no gene match: 6. This CDR3 comprises 13 residues.

The V gene is TRBV6-4, the J gene TRBJ2-1; D ambiguous. Germline values: CDR1 MRHNA, CDR2 SNTAGT. The CDR3 totals 13 residues. V lost 4 bases, J lost 5 bases, and 9 bases lay in between. The CDR3 reads CASSGEANNEQFF. The CDR3 DNA reads as TGTGCCAGCAGTGGTGAAGCGAACAATGAGCAGTTCTTC.

The chain joins TRBV7-6 to TRBJ1-1; D uncertain. V dropped 6 bases and J dropped 1 base, with 12 bases sitting between them. CDR3 size: 14 residues. Germline CDR1 reads SGHVS; CDR2 reads FNYEAQ. The CDR3 loop is CASRETYKNTEAFF. The CDR3 region has the DNA TGTGCCAGCAGGGAAACCTACAAGAACACTGAAGCTTTCTTT. The variable domain in full, completed from reference TRBV7-6 and TRBJ1-1, reads GAGVSQSPRYKVTKRGQDVALRCDPISGHVSLYWYRQALGQGPEFLTYFNYEAQQDKSGLPNDRFSAERPEGSISTLTIQRTEQRDSAMYRCASRETYKNTEAFFGQGTRLTVV.

The chain has TRBV30 and TRBJ1-4; TRBD1 aligns across 8 bases. There are 14 residues in the CDR3. Per germline, CDR1 GTSNPN and CDR2 SVGIG (reference sequence). The junction had 4 bases not matched to a gene; V was cut back by 0 bases and J by 7 bases. The CDR3 region is CAWSVLQGAEKLFF. The DNA of the CDR3 is TGTGCCTGGAGTGTACTTCAGGGGGCTGAAAAACTGTTTTTT. Full variable domain (remainder filled in from reference TRBV30 and TRBJ1-4): SQTIHQWPATLVQPVGSPLSLECTVEGTSNPNLYWYRQAAGRGLQLLFYSVGIGQISSEVPQNLSASRPQDRQFILSSKKLLLSDSGFYLCAWSVLQGAEKLFFGSGTQLSVL.

V gene TRBV7-3 combines with J gene TRBJ2-5; D gene unclear. The CDR3 has 17 residues. CDR1 is SGHTA, CDR2 FQGTGA, per germline. Trimming removed 1 base from V and 2 bases from J, with 17 bases in between. CDR3 sequence reads: CASSLNPPLGVQETQYF. The CDR3 coding sequence is TGTGCCAGCAGCTTAAATCCGCCCCTTGGAGTTCAAGAGACCCAGTACTTC. Full variable domain (rest looked up from reference TRBV7-3 and TRBJ2-5): GAGVSQTPSNKVTEKGKYVELRCDPISGHTALYWYRQSLGQGPEFLIYFQGTGAADDSGLPNDRFFAVRPEGSVSTLKIQRTERGDSAVYLCASSLNPPLGVQETQYFGPGTRLLVL.

This clone was picked up one time. The chain employs TRBV19 and TRBJ2-5, with 10 bases fitting TRBD2. With the DNA end fitting TRBJ2-7 better, the J assignment may be wrong. The CDR3 loop spans 15 amino acids. Germline V gene lookup returns CDR1 LNHDA and CDR2 SQIVND (reference sequence). In DNA form, the CDR3 reads TGTGCCAGTAGTACCCTAGCGGGAGAGACGCACGAGCAGTACTTC. Translated: CASSTLAGETHEQYF.

As DNA, the CDR3 is TGTGCCAGCAGCCCCCTGCTGAACTATGGCTACACCTTC. Protein sequence: CASSPLLNYGYTF. The chain is built from TRBV6-6 and TRBJ1-2; D ambiguous. V lost 6 bases to trimming and J lost 2 bases, with 10 bases between them. This CDR3 contains 13 residues. CDR1 and CDR2 from the germline V gene are MNHNY and SVGAGI (reference sequence).

About this clone: This probably arose from a read error, given a far larger clone one base away. In the same sample, other DNA sequences code for this CDR3. The chain is built from TRBV4-2 and TRBJ2-7; possible D gene TRBD1, 9 bases. Germline-derived CDR1 and CDR2 are LGHNA and YNFKEQ. This CDR3 is built from 19 residues. CDR3 DNA: TGTGCCAGCAGCCAAGGTGAGACAGGGGGACTAGGCGGTCCCTACGAGCAGTATTTC. Translation: CASSQGETGGLGGPYEQYF.

The chain combines TRBV7-2 with TRBJ1-1; no firm D call. V was clipped by 3 bases and J by 6 bases, with 8 bases between them. Germline V lookup: CDR1 SGHTA, CDR2 FQGNSA. The CDR3 totals 12 residues. The CDR3 bases are TGTGCCAGCAGCTTTGGTCGGGCTGAAGCTTTCTTT. Translating it yields CASSFGRAEAFF.

This clone showed up just a few times. The chain is built from TRBV19 and TRBJ2-3; D is perhaps TRBD2 (6 bases). V dropped 5 bases and J dropped 6 bases, with 12 bases sitting between them. Germline assignment: CDR1 LNHDA and CDR2 SQIVND (reference sequence). This CDR3 contains 13 residues. CDR3 amino acids: CASSQRSGDTQYF. DNA of the CDR3: TGTGCCAGTAGTCAGAGGAGCGGGGATACGCAGTATTTT.

The gene calls are TRBV15 and TRBJ2-7; D unresolved. The CDR3 runs 15 residues. Per germline, CDR1 LNHNV and CDR2 YYDKDF (reference sequence). With 2 bases removed from V and 0 bases from J, the gap between germline ends came to 11 bases. In nucleotides, the CDR3 is TGTGCCACCAGCAGAATCCTACAGAGCTCCTACGAGCAGTACTTC. Translated, it gives CATSRILQSSYEQYF.

This chain uses TRBV7-9 with TRBJ1-2; 12 nucleotides match TRBD1. The CDR3 length is 16 residues. Germline V CDR1 and CDR2: SEHNR, FQNEAQ (reference sequence). Trimming removed 3 bases from V and 7 bases from J; junction bases left unmatched: 9. The CDR3 DNA follows: TGTGCCAGCAGCTTTAGGGACAGGGGGCGCGAAAGTGGCTACACCTTC. It yields the protein CASSFRDRGRESGYTF.

This clone was picked up one time. This rearrangement joins TRBV6-5 to TRBJ2-2, with 8 bases lining up with TRBD1. CDR1 is MNHEY, CDR2 SVGAGI, per germline. The CDR3 has 14 residues. V lost 7 bases, J lost 5 bases, and 6 bases stayed unmatched. The CDR3 region has the DNA TGTGCCAGCAACCAGGGGGCCTGGACCGGGGAGCTGTTTTTT. Translated: CASNQGAWTGELFF.

The chain carries TRBV2 and TRBJ2-1, with D possibly being TRBD2 (6 bases). The V end was cut by 8 bases, the J end by 0 bases, with 8 bases between. The CDR3 runs to 13 residues. From germline, CDR1 is SNHLY and CDR2 FYNNEI. The CDR3 bases are TGTGCCAGCGGGGGGAGCTCCTACAATGAGCAGTTCTTC. This sequence encodes CASGGSSYNEQFF.

The V gene is TRBV15, the J gene TRBJ1-2, with D uncertain. The CDR3 has 15 amino acids. CDR1 is LNHNV and CDR2 is YYDKDF in the germline V gene (reference sequence). V gave up 5 bases and J gave up 4 bases, with 17 bases separating them. Written as DNA, the CDR3 is TGTGCCACCAGCCGAGGATGTGGAAAGACCTATGGCTACACCTTC. Protein: CATSRGCGKTYGYTF.

This clone was seen only a few times. This rearrangement joins TRBV7-6 to TRBJ2-1; maybe TRBD1 (5 bases). Germline V gene lookup returns CDR1 SGHVS and CDR2 FNYEAQ. The CDR3 runs to 13 residues. The germline V and J ends were trimmed by 5 bases and 8 bases, with 13 bases remaining between them. The CDR3 here is CASSLGAVDEQFF. The CDR3 DNA reads as TGTGCCAGCAGCCTTGGGGCCGTGGATGAGCAGTTCTTC.

This chain connects TRBV27 to TRBJ2-3; 10 nucleotides agree with TRBD2. CDR3 length: 18 amino acids. Per the germline V gene, CDR1 is MNHEY and CDR2 is SMNVEV (reference sequence). The V segment lost 4 bases and the J segment 5 bases; nucleotides outside the gene matches: 15. DNA of the CDR3: TGTGCCAGCAGTTCACCCCTCCTACTAGCGGGGAAGGGAGATACGCAGTATTTT. It specifies CASSSPLLLAGKGDTQYF.

The chain is built from TRBV7-2 and TRBJ2-3; no definite D call. V lost 3 bases, J lost 2 bases, and 12 bases lay in between. CDR1 and CDR2 (germline): SGHTA, FQGNSA. The CDR3 contains 15 residues. In DNA, the CDR3 is TGTGCCAGCAGCTTGTTCTCCGGGTCCACAGATACGCAGTATTTT. Protein sequence: CASSLFSGSTDTQYF.

This clone was seen ten or more times. The chain has TRBV9 and TRBJ2-7; a weak D match, TRBD2 (6 bases). Germline V gene lookup returns CDR1 SGDLS and CDR2 YYNGEE. Deletions cut 4 bases from V and 2 bases from J, with 16 bases between. The CDR3 spans 15 residues. CDR3 coding DNA: TGTGCCAGCAGCTTAGAAGGCGGAGGGACCTACGAGCAGTACTTC. Amino acids: CASSLEGGGTYEQYF. The full variable domain, with the rest looked up from reference TRBV9 and TRBJ2-7, is DSGVTQTPKHLITATGQRVTLRCSPRSGDLSVYWYQQSLDQGLQFLIQYYNGEERAKGNILERFSAQQFPDLHSELNLSSLELGDSALYFCASSLEGGGTYEQYFGPGTRLTVT.

The chain employs TRBV13 and TRBJ2-7; 11 bases are shared with TRBD2. Trimming cost V 5 bases and J 0 bases; bases outside gene matches: 9. The CDR3 extends over 17 amino acids. The germline gives CDR1 PRHDT, CDR2 FYEKMQ (reference sequence). The CDR3 loop is CASSPMTSGVGSYEQYF. CDR3 DNA: TGTGCCAGCAGCCCGATGACTAGCGGGGTGGGCTCCTACGAGCAGTACTTC.

J is TRBJ2-7 and V is TRBV4-1; the D gene is possibly TRBD2 (6 bases). CDR3 length: 13 amino acids. Germline values: CDR1 MGHRA, CDR2 YSYEKL. With 0 bases removed from V and 5 bases from J, the gap between germline ends came to 8 bases. In DNA form, the CDR3 reads TGCGCCAGCAGCCAAGATGGAGGGCACGAGCAGTACTTC. Its translation: CASSQDGGHEQYF.

V gene TRBV29-1 combines with J gene TRBJ2-2, with D possibly being TRBD2 (6 bases). Trimming cost V 7 bases and J 5 bases, with 11 bases left between them. Germline V CDR1 and CDR2: SQVTM, ANQGSEA. The CDR3 is made up of 12 amino acids. The CDR3 DNA reads as TGCAGCGGCCGCCGGGGGACCGGGGAGCTGTTTTTT. Residues: CSGRRGTGELFF.

The gene calls are TRBV4-1 and TRBJ2-1; 11 nucleotides align to TRBD2. Germline CDR1 is MGHRA and CDR2 is YSYEKL. V shed 4 bases and J 0 bases; nucleotides not matched to a gene: 17. The CDR3 length is 21 residues. The CDR3 loop is CASSRVPGLADPKGSYNEQFF. The CDR3 DNA reads as TGCGCCAGCAGCCGCGTCCCGGGACTAGCGGATCCAAAGGGCTCCTACAATGAGCAGTTCTTC.

This clone showed up just once. The V call is TRBV6-5, the J call TRBJ2-3, with D possibly matching TRBD2 (7 bases). Germline V lookup: CDR1 MNHEY, CDR2 SVGAGI. This CDR3 comprises 14 residues. Trimming removed 7 bases from V and 2 bases from J, with 13 bases in between. DNA for the CDR3: TGTGCCAGCACCCCGCGGGGGCACACAGATACGCAGTATTTT. Translated, it gives CASTPRGHTDTQYF.

At least ten counts were recorded for this clone. V usage is TRBV4-1 and J usage is TRBJ2-1; D is possibly TRBD2 (5 bases). This CDR3 is built from 16 residues. Germline assignment: CDR1 MGHRA and CDR2 YSYEKL. The ends were cut back, 1 base at V and 0 bases at J, with 10 bases in the middle. The DNA of the CDR3 is TGCGCCAGCAGCCAAGTGTGGAGGTCCTCCTACAATGAGCAGTTCTTC. It specifies CASSQVWRSSYNEQFF.

The V gene is TRBV2, the J gene TRBJ2-1; no firm D call. The CDR3 has 12 amino acids. Germline CDR1 and CDR2: SNHLY and FYNNEI. V lost 7 bases and J 8 bases, leaving 12 bases between the germline ends. CDR3 DNA: TGTGCCAGCATGGGGTTTGCGGATGAGCAGTTCTTC. Its translation is CASMGFADEQFF.

This chain links TRBV25-1 with TRBJ2-7; perhaps TRBD2 as D (6 bases). From germline, CDR1 is MGHDK and CDR2 SYGVNS. Trimming removed 4 bases from V and 5 bases from J, with 21 bases in between. This CDR3 spans 16 amino acids. In nucleotides, the CDR3 is TGTGCCAGCAGTGGGCGGGGCAGGCCGTTTGGGGACGAGCAGTACTTC. Translation: CASSGRGRPFGDEQYF.

This chain joins TRBV4-1 and TRBJ2-1; 10 nucleotides agree with TRBD2. V shed 4 bases, J shed 7 bases, and the junction held 10 bases outside the gene matches. Germline V gives CDR1 MGHRA, CDR2 YSYEKL. This CDR3 has 16 amino acids. CDR3 DNA: TGCGCCAGCAGCCCTCATTCAGCGGGAGGGCCAAATGAGCAGTTCTTC. It is translated as CASSPHSAGGPNEQFF.

V usage is TRBV5-4 and J usage is TRBJ2-3; D not certain. Deletions cut 5 bases from V and 0 bases from J, with 10 bases between. The CDR3 has 14 residues. CDR1 is SGHNT and CDR2 is YYREEE in the germline V gene (reference sequence). CDR3 protein: CASSGRSSTDTQYF. The DNA for the CDR3 is TGTGCCAGCAGTGGTAGGTCTAGCACAGATACGCAGTATTTT.